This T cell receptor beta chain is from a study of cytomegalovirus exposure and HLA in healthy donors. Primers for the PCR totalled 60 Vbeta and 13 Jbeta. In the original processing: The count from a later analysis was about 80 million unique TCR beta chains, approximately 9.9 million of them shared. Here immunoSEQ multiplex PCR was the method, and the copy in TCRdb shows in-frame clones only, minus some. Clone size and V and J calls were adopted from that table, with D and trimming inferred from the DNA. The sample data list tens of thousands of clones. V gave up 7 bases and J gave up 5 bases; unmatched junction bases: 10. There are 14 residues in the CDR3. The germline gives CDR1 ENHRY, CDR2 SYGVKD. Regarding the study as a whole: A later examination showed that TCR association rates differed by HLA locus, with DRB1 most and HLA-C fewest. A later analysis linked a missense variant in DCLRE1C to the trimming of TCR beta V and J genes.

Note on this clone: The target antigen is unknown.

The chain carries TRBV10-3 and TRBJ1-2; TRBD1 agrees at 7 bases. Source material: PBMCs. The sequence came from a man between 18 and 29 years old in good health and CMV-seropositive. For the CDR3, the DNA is TGTGCCATCAATCCGGGACAGCGAAGATATGGCTACACCTTC. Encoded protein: CAINPGQRRYGYTF.